This TCR beta chain was recovered during a study of blood T cell repertoires in COVID-19. V shed 6 bases, J shed 7 bases, and the junction held 10 bases outside the gene matches. From germline, CDR1 is ENHRY and CDR2 SYGVKD. This CDR3 has 16 amino acids. Assay used: immunoSEQ multiplex PCR; TCRdb lists only in-frame clones, some missing. The profile shows 190,000 or so clones, roughly four fifths of them singletons. All recovered Cohort 3 donors got two negative PCRs, got clearance, or saw symptom resolution. The sequence derives from a man aged 35-49 years who had recovered from COVID-19. What was sequenced was PBMCs or T cells enriched from blood (not recorded which). The chain employs TRBV10-3 and TRBJ2-1, with 12 nucleotides matching TRBD2. The CDR3 spells CAISYDLAGGRNEQFF. The CDR3 nucleotides are TGTGCCATCAGCTACGATCTAGCGGGGGGGCGAAATGAGCAGTTCTTC.